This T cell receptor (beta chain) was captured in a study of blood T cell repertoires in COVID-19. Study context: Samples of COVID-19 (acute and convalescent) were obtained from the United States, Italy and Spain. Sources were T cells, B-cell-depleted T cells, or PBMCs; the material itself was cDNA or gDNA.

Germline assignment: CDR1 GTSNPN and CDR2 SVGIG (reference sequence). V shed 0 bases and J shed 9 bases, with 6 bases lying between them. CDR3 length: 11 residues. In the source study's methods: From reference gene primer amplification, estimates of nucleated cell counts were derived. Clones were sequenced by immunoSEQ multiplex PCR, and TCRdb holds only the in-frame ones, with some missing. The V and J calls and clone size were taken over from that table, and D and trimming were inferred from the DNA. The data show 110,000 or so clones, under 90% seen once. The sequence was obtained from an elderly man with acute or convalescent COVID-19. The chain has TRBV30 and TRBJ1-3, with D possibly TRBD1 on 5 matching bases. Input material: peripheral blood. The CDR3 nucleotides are TGTGCCTGGAGTGTAAGGGGCACCATATATTTT. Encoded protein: CAWSVRGTIYF.